A single TCR beta chain is shown here with its context. The antigen remains unidentified. Out of unsorted whole blood came the blood RNA, and germline DNA was extracted as well. The template, about 500 ng total RNA, yielded TCR beta cDNA made with a constant-region primer. Slightly modified ARM-PCR, run as three nested multiplex PCR rounds, produced the TCR beta libraries. The two initial PCR rounds, about 9 cycles each, used TRBV1-TRBV30 forward and C-beta reverse primers. TCRdb processed the multiplex PCR reads anew with MiXCR; each CDR3 protein has one entry. The sample yields around 330,000 distinct CDR3 sequences, more than 55% seen once. The V end lost 1 base, the J end lost 3 bases, and 10 bases lay between the germline ends. Germline CDR1 reads LNHDA; CDR2 reads SQIVND (reference sequence). The CDR3 is made up of 15 amino acids. The entry originates in a study of tumor-infiltrating lymphocytes in primary liver carcinoma. Study summary: The cohort consisted of patients whose primary liver carcinoma was surgically resected. The study obtained roughly 3.5 to 7.13 million productive TCRbeta reads per sample, similar across tissue types. Study-level findings and limits: Relative to blood, tumors carried a significantly larger fraction of the repertoire in their top 250 clones (p = 0.039). Whereas tumor region pairs overlapped more, tumor-adjacent and tumor-blood pairs overlapped less.

The TCR sequence derives from a woman in her 30s with primary liver carcinoma and hepatitis B virus infection. The chain is built from TRBV19 and TRBJ2-1, with a possible D match to TRBD2 (6 bases). Sequencing was carried out using peripheral blood. The CDR3 coding sequence is TGTGCCAGTAGTATAGTGGCTAGCGTCTACAATGAGCAGTTCTTC. Its translation: CASSIVASVYNEQFF.